A selection of T cell receptor beta chains follows, all from one sample in a study of CD8 T cells in ankylosing spondylitis. TCRdb analysed the 5' RACE reads with MiXCR anew, one entry per CDR3 protein. The sample shows about 840,000 distinct CDR3 sequences, roughly 10% of them seen only once. Specimen: blood, either unsorted or a sorted T cell fraction (not recorded which). The receptors come from a male donor with ankylosing spondylitis. Both conserved end residues are part of each CDR3. The D gene is left open where the match is weak. Clone size is given for some rows only: seen once, a few or many times, or a class if the clone is expanded.

TRBJ1-4	TRBV11-2	NA	NA	CASSRSRQDNEKLFF	TGTGCCAGCAGCCGCTCACGGCAGGACAATGAAAAACTGTTTTTT
TRBJ2-1	TRBV7-9	NA	many	CASTPRLNEQFF	TGTGCCAGCACCCCTAGGCTCAATGAGCAGTTCTTC
TRBJ2-5	TRBV29-1	NA	many	CSVGGGLGGDQYF	TGCAGCGTTGGGGGGGGACTAGGGGGCGACCAGTACTTC
TRBJ1-6	TRBV7-9	TRBD1	NA	CASRDTGDSPLHF	TGTGCCAGCAGGGATACAGGGGATTCACCCCTCCACTTT
TRBJ2-1	TRBV5-1	NA	few	CASRYRVAYNEQFF	TGCGCCAGCCGGTACAGGGTAGCCTACAATGAGCAGTTCTTC
TRBJ2-7	TRBV7-2	NA	NA	CASSEDSRVDEQYF	TGTGCCAGCAGCGAGGACAGCCGGGTAGACGAGCAGTACTTC
TRBJ1-5	TRBV20-1	NA	few	CSARDYWDQYSNQPQHF	TGCAGTGCTAGAGATTATTGGGACCAGTATAGCAATCAGCCCCAGCATTTT
TRBJ1-1	TRBV7-3	NA	many	CASSLLGENTEAFF	TGTGCCAGCAGCTTATTGGGGGAGAACACTGAAGCTTTCTTT
TRBJ2-1	TRBV10-1	NA	NA	CASSESTGLANNEQFF	TGCGCCAGCAGTGAGTCGACCGGTCTAGCGAACAATGAGCAGTTCTTC
TRBJ2-7	TRBV27	NA	many	CASREGTAQSYEQYF	TGTGCCAGCAGAGAAGGGACCGCGCAGTCCTACGAGCAGTACTTC
TRBJ2-3	TRBV6-5	NA	NA	CASSYSRGVGDTQYF	TGTGCCAGCAGTTACTCCCGGGGAGTGGGGGATACGCAGTATTTT
TRBJ2-3	TRBV9	NA	few	CASSVIRGIDTQYF	TGTGCCAGCAGCGTAATAAGGGGGATAGATACGCAGTATTTT
TRBJ2-2	TRBV7-2	TRBD1	few	CASSGPGTGETGELFF	TGTGCCAGCAGCGGGCCCGGGACAGGGGAAACCGGGGAGCTGTTTTTT
TRBJ2-7	TRBV29-1	TRBD1	many	CSVVGTGGEQYF	TGCAGCGTTGTGGGGACAGGGGGCGAGCAGTACTTC
TRBJ1-1	TRBV7-2	TRBD1	NA	CASSPYPRQGSTEAFF	TGTGCCAGCAGCCCGTACCCTCGACAGGGAAGCACTGAAGCTTTCTTT
TRBJ1-2	TRBV7-9	NA	few	CASSEYGSSGYTF	TGTGCCAGCAGCGAATATGGCAGCTCCGGCTACACCTTC